These 4 T cell receptor beta chains share one sample of origin, sequenced in a study of graft-versus-host responses after intestinal transplantation. Sequenced by immunoSEQ multiplex PCR; TCRdb stores in-frame clones only, minus some. Altogether approximately 80,000 clones are present, approximately 91% being singletons, with the ten largest covering around 0.35%. These receptors lack a known antigen. This specimen was unstimulated CD4+ T cells sorted from spleen or lymph node cells, taken before intestinal transplant. These receptors originate from a human donor who received an intestinal transplant.

As concerns this clone: Mismatch with germline at one junction end may stem from a read error. This chain connects TRBV2 to TRBJ1-1, with D unresolved. The V gene's germline CDR1 is SNHLY and CDR2 FYNNEI. The CDR3 has 14 residues. The DNA of the CDR3 is TGTGCCACCAGTGCGGGGAGACTGAACACTGAAGCTTTCTTT. Protein sequence: CATSAGRLNTEAFF.

The chain joins TRBV5-1 to TRBJ1-6; tentative D call: TRBD1 (5 bases). CDR1 is SGHRS, CDR2 YFSETQ, per germline. Trimming stripped 0 bases from V and 10 bases from J, with 11 bases between. The CDR3 is 14 amino acids. The CDR3: CASSLAGTPSPLHF. CDR3 coding DNA: TGCGCCAGCAGCTTGGCCGGGACTCCCTCACCCCTCCACTTT.

The J gene is TRBJ2-3, the V gene TRBV6-1, with 9 bases lining up with TRBD1. The CDR3 has 15 amino acids. Germline V gene lookup returns CDR1 MNHNS and CDR2 SASEGT. With 0 bases clipped from V and 4 bases from J, the junction kept 2 bases outside the gene matches. CDR3 in amino acids: CASSEARTGADTQYF. The CDR3 DNA sequence: TGTGCCAGCAGTGAAGCCAGGACAGGGGCAGATACGCAGTATTTT.

This clone appeared a few times. CDR3 nucleotides: TGTGCCAGTAGTATTTCCCCCAGCGGGAGCTCCTACGAGCAGTACTTC. Translating it yields CASSISPSGSSYEQYF. The chain is built from TRBV19 and TRBJ2-7, with 8 bases that match TRBD2. V shed 3 bases and J 0 bases; nucleotides not matched to a gene: 7. This CDR3 region has 16 residues. The germline V gene has CDR1 LNHDA and CDR2 SQIVND (reference sequence).